Below are 10 T cell receptor beta chains sequenced from a single sample in a study of cytomegalovirus exposure and HLA in healthy donors. Vbeta (60) and Jbeta (13) primers were used in the PCR. Data came from immunoSEQ multiplex PCR; TCRdb stores just in-frame clones and leaves some out. The sample's table shows around 70,000 clones. The sequenced sample consisted of PBMCs. These receptors all come from a woman in her 40s in good health and CMV-seropositive.

This chain connects TRBV4-3 to TRBJ1-2; a possible D gene is TRBD1 (6 bases). Germline V gene lookup returns CDR1 LGHNA and CDR2 YSLEER. V lost 1 base and J lost 8, with 20 bases in between. The CDR3 is made up of 16 amino acids. CDR3 in DNA: TGCGCCAGCAGCCAAGTCCCCCCGGGGGGGGCGGACGGCTACACCTTC. Translating gives CASSQVPPGGADGYTF.

This chain links TRBV27 with TRBJ1-2, with 7 positions matching TRBD1. Per germline, CDR1 MNHEY and CDR2 SMNVEV (reference sequence). The CDR3 contains 15 residues. V shed 6 bases and J 8 bases; nucleotides not matched to a gene: 15. In nucleotides, the CDR3 is TGTGCCAGCAGGTCAGAGAGGGAACAGGGGAAGGGCTACACCTTC. Its translation is CASRSEREQGKGYTF.

V and J are TRBV27 and TRBJ2-1, with D unclear. The CDR3 sequence is 13 residues long. CDR1 is MNHEY and CDR2 is SMNVEV in the germline V gene (reference sequence). Trimming took 6 bases from V and 6 from J, leaving 12 bases between them. CDR3 DNA: TGTGCCAGCAGCCTTAGCCGGATCAATGAGCAGTTCTTC. Amino acids: CASSLSRINEQFF.

This chain links TRBV7-2 with TRBJ2-2; TRBD1 aligns across 8 bases. The CDR3 sequence is 14 residues long. After removal of 5 bases from V and 6 bases from J, the junction contained 5 bases not matched to a gene. From germline, CDR1 is SGHTA and CDR2 FQGNSA. The DNA of the CDR3 is TGTGCCAGCAGCGTAGACAGGGGTCCCGGGGAGCTGTTTTTT. Its translation is CASSVDRGPGELFF.

The CDR3 region is CASSPLSGSGNEKLFF. CDR3 sequence (DNA): TGTGCCAGCAGCCCCCTCTCGGGGTCGGGTAATGAAAAACTGTTTTTT. This chain joins TRBV9 and TRBJ1-4; no clear D gene. Germline V gene data show CDR1 as SGDLS and CDR2 as YYNGEE. The CDR3 consists of 16 residues. V was shortened by 4 bases and J by 4 bases, with 17 bases between the two germline ends. Complete variable domain (other parts from reference TRBV9 and TRBJ1-4): DSGVTQTPKHLITATGQRVTLRCSPRSGDLSVYWYQQSLDQGLQFLIQYYNGEERAKGNILERFSAQQFPDLHSELNLSSLELGDSALYFCASSPLSGSGNEKLFFGSGTQLSVL.

The gene calls are TRBV27 and TRBJ2-7; D not resolved. This CDR3 is 14 amino acids long. The V end lost 0 bases, the J end lost 3 bases, and 9 bases lay between the germline ends. Germline values: CDR1 MNHEY, CDR2 SMNVEV (reference sequence). The CDR3: CASSLSGSFYEQYF. CDR3 coding DNA: TGTGCCAGCAGTTTATCGGGCAGCTTCTACGAGCAGTACTTC.

V gene TRBV5-5 combines with J gene TRBJ2-7; 9 nucleotides agree with TRBD1. The CDR3 length is 14 residues. Germline lookup yields CDR1 SGHKS and CDR2 YYEKEE (reference sequence). V was pared by 2 bases and J by 12 bases, with 12 bases of the junction left unmatched. The CDR3 DNA reads TGTGCCAGCAGCTTCAGCGGACAGGGGAAAACGGGGTACTTC. This encodes CASSFSGQGKTGYF.

The chain couples TRBV7-9 to TRBJ1-5; D is perhaps TRBD1 (5 bases). The germline gives CDR1 SEHNR, CDR2 FQNEAQ (reference sequence). Trimming stripped 5 bases from V and 2 bases from J, with 13 bases between. There are 15 residues in the CDR3. The CDR3 here is CASSPTESGNQPQHF. CDR3 DNA: TGTGCCAGCAGCCCGACAGAAAGTGGCAATCAGCCCCAGCATTTT.

The chain couples TRBV19 to TRBJ2-3; 7 nucleotides line up with TRBD1. V trimming: 3 bases; J trimming: 2 bases; junction bases outside the gene matches: 5. The CDR3 consists of 15 residues. Germline V gene data show CDR1 as LNHDA and CDR2 as SQIVND (reference sequence). The chain's CDR3 is CASSIGRGTTDTQYF. CDR3 nucleotides: TGTGCCAGTAGTATCGGCAGGGGGACCACAGATACGCAGTATTTT.

V and J are TRBV6-1 and TRBJ2-5; possibly TRBD1 for D (6 bases). The end of the DNA fits TRBJ2-7 better, so the J call may be wrong. CDR1 and CDR2 (germline): MNHNS, SASEGT. This CDR3 is 14 amino acids long. In DNA form, the CDR3 reads TGTGCCAGCAGTCAGGGGCAGGTCCTCTACGAGCAGTACTTC. It codes for CASSQGQVLYEQYF.